This T cell receptor beta chain was captured by sequencing in a study of radiation and T cells in renal cell carcinoma. The CDR3 runs to 15 residues. V lost 3 bases, J lost 3 bases, and 3 bases stayed unmatched. Germline V lookup: CDR1 SGDLS, CDR2 YYNGEE. Assay: immunoSEQ multiplex PCR; the TCRdb copy retains only in-frame clones and omits some. The data contain 60,000 to 75,000 clones, 65% to 80% of them singletons. The time point denotes: blood 4 weeks post-SBRT, at nephrectomy. Treatment denoted: 15 Gy SBRT to primary tumor, nephrectomy 4 weeks later. Nephrectomy followed 15 Gy stereotactic body radiation by 4 weeks. A word on this clone: Its antigen is not known.

General study points: No pretreatment tumor biopsies were available for baseline clonotypes.

The chain uses TRBV9 and TRBJ2-4; 10 bases match TRBD2. The TCR sequence derives from a man in his sixties with renal cell carcinoma. The sample in question was blood, obtained from a patient whose treatment included radiotherapy and nephrectomy. The CDR3 loop reads CASSERLAGKNIQYF. CDR3 coding DNA: TGTGCCAGCAGCGAGAGACTAGCGGGCAAAAACATTCAGTACTTC.